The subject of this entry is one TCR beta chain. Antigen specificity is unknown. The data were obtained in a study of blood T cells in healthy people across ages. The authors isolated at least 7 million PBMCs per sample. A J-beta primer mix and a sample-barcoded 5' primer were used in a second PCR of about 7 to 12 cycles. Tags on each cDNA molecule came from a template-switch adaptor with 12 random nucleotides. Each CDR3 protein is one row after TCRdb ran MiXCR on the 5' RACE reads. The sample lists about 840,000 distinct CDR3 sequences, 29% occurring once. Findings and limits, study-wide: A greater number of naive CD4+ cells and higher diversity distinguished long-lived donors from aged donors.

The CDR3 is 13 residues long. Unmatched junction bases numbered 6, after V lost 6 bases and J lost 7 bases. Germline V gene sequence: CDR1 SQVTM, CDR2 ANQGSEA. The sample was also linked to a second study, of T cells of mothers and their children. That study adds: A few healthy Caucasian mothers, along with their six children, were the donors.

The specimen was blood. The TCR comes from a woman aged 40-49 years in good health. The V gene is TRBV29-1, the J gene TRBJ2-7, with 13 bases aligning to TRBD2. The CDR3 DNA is TGCAGCGTCGCACGGGGACTAGCGGGGGAGCAGTACTTC. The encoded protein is CSVARGLAGEQYF.